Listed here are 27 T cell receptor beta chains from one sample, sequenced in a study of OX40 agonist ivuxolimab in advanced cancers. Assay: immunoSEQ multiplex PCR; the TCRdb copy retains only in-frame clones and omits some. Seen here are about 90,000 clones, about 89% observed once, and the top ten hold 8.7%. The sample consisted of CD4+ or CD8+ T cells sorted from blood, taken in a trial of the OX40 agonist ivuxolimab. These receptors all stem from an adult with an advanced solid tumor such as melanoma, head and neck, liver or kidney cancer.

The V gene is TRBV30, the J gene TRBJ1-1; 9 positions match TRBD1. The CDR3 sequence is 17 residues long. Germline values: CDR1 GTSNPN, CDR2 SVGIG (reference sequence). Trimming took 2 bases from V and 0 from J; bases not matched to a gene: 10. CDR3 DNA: TGTGCCTGGAGTATCGGACAGGGGCTTGGCGTGAACACTGAAGCTTTCTTT. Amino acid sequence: CAWSIGQGLGVNTEAFF.

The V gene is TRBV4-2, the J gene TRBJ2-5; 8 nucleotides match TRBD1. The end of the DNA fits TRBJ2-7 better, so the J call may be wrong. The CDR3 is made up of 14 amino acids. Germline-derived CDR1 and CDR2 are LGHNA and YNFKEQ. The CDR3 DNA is TGTGCCAGCAGCCAAGGGACAGGGAAATACGAGCAGTACTTC. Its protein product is CASSQGTGKYEQYF.

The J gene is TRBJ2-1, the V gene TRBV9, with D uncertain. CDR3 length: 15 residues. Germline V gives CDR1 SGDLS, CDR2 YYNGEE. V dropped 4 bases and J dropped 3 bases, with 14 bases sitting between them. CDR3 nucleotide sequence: TGTGCCAGCAGCCCTACCGGAGTCAGCTACAATGAGCAGTTCTTC. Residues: CASSPTGVSYNEQFF.

The CDR3 bases are TGTGCCAGCACCAGGACAGGGACCTACGAGCAGTACTTC. This gives the protein CASTRTGTYEQYF. The chain is built from TRBV6-6 and TRBJ2-7, with 8 positions matching TRBD1. Germline assignment: CDR1 MNHNY and CDR2 SVGAGI (reference sequence). The CDR3 spans 13 residues. V shed 7 bases and J 2 bases; nucleotides not matched to a gene: 4.

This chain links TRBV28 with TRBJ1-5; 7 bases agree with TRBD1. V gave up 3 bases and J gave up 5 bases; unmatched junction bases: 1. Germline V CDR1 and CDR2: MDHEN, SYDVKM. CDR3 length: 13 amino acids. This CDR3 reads CASSLTGYQPQHF. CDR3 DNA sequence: TGTGCCAGCAGTTTGACAGGGTATCAGCCCCAGCATTTT.

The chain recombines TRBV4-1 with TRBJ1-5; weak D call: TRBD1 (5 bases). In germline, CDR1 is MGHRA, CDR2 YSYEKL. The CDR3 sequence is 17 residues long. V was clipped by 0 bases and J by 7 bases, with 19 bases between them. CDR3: CASSQDLGAGLPQPQHF. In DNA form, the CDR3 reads TGCGCCAGCAGCCAAGATCTTGGGGCAGGGCTACCCCAGCCCCAGCATTTT.

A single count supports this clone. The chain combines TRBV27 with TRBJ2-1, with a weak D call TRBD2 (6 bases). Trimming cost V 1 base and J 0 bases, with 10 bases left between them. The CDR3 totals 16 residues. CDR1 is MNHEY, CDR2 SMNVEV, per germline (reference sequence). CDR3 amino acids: CASSLLAASSYNEQFF. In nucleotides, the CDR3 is TGTGCCAGCAGTTTATTAGCGGCTAGCTCCTACAATGAGCAGTTCTTC.

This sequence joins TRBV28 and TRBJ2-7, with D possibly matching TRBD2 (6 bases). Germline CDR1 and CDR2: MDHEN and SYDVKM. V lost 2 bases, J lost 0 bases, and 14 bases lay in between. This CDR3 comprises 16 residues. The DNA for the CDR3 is TGTGCCAGCAGTTTACTCCTTGGCGGGGTCTCCTACGAGCAGTACTTC. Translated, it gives CASSLLLGGVSYEQYF.

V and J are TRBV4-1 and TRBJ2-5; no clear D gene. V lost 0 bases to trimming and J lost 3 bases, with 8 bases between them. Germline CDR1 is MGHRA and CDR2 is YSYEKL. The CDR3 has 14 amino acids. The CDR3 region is CASSQELAEETQYF. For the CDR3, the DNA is TGCGCCAGCAGCCAAGAATTGGCAGAAGAGACCCAGTACTTC.

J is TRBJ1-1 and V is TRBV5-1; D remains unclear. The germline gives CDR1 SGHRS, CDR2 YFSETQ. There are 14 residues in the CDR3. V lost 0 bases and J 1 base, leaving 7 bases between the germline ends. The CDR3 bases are TGCGCCAGCAGCTTGGGACCGACGAACACTGAAGCTTTCTTT. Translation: CASSLGPTNTEAFF.

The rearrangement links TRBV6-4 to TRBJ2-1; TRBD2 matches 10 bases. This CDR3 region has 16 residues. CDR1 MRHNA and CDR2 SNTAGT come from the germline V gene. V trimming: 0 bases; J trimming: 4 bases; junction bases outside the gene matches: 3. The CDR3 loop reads CASSDSLTSGYNEQFF. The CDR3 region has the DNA TGTGCCAGCAGTGACTCCTTGACTAGCGGGTACAATGAGCAGTTCTTC.

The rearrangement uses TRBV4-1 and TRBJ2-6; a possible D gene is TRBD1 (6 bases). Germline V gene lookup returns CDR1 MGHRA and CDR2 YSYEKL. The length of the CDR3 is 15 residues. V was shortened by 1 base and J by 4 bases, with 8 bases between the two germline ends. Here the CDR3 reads CASSQVGAGANVLTF. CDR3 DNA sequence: TGCGCCAGCAGCCAAGTGGGGGCCGGGGCCAACGTCCTGACTTTC.

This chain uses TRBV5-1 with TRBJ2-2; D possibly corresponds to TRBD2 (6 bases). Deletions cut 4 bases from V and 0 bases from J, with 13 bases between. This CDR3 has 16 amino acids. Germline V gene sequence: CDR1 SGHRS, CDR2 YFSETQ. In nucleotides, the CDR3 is TGCGCCAGCAGCCTGGGACTGGCCGCGAACACCGGGGAGCTGTTTTTT. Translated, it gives CASSLGLAANTGELFF.

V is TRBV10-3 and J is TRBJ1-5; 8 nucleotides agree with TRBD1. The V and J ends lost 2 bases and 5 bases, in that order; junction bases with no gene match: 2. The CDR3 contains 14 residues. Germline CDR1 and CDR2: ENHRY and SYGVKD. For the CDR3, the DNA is TGTGCCATCAGTGAGGGACAGGGCGATCAGCCCCAGCATTTT. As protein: CAISEGQGDQPQHF.

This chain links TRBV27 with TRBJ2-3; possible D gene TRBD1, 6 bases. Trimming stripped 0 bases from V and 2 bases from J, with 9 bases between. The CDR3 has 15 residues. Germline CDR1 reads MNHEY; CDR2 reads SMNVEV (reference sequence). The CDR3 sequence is CASSLSGHNTDTQYF. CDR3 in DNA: TGTGCCAGCAGTTTATCGGGACACAACACAGATACGCAGTATTTT.

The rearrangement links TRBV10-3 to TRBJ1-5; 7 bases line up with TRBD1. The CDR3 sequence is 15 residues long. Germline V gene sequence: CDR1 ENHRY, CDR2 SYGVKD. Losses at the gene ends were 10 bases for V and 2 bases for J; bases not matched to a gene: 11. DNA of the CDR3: TGTGCCACCTCCATGACAGGGAGCGGCAATCAGCCCCAGCATTTT. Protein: CATSMTGSGNQPQHF.

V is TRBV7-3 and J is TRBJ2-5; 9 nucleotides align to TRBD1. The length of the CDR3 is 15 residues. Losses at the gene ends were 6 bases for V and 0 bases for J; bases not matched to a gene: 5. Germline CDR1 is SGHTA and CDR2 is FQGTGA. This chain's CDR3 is CASSPGTGHQETQYF. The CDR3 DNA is TGTGCCAGCAGTCCCGGGACAGGGCACCAAGAGACCCAGTACTTC. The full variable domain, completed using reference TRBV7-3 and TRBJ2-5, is GAGVSQTPSNKVTEKGKYVELRCDPISGHTALYWYRQSLGQGPEFLIYFQGTGAADDSGLPNDRFFAVRPEGSVSTLKIQRTERGDSAVYLCASSPGTGHQETQYFGPGTRLLVL.

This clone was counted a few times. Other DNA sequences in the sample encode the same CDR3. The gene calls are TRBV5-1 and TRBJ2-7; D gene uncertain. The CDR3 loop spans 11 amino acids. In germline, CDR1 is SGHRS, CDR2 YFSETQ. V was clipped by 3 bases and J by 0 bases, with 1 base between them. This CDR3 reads CASSSSYEQYF. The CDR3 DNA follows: TGCGCCAGCAGCTCCTCCTACGAGCAGTACTTC. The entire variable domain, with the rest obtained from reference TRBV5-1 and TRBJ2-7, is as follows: KAGVTQTPRYLIKTRGQQVTLSCSPISGHRSVSWYQQTPGQGLQFLFEYFSETQRNKGNFPGRFSGRQFSNSRSEMNVSTLELGDSALYLCASSSSYEQYFGPGTRLTVT.

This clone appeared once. CDR3: CASSVAPSVYEQYF. DNA of the CDR3: TGTGCCAGCAGCGTAGCCCCCAGCGTGTACGAGCAGTACTTC. V and J are TRBV9 and TRBJ2-7; D gene ambiguous. V lost 0 bases and J lost 4, with 11 bases in between. The germline gives CDR1 SGDLS, CDR2 YYNGEE. This CDR3 comprises 14 residues. The full variable domain, with the rest looked up from reference TRBV9 and TRBJ2-7, is DSGVTQTPKHLITATGQRVTLRCSPRSGDLSVYWYQQSLDQGLQFLIQYYNGEERAKGNILERFSAQQFPDLHSELNLSSLELGDSALYFCASSVAPSVYEQYFGPGTRLTVT.

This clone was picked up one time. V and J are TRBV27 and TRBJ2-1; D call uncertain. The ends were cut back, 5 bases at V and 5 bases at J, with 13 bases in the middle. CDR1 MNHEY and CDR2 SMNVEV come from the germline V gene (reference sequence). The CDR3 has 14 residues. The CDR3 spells CASSHPAGDNEQFF. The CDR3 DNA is TGTGCCAGCAGTCACCCGGCTGGCGACAATGAGCAGTTCTTC.

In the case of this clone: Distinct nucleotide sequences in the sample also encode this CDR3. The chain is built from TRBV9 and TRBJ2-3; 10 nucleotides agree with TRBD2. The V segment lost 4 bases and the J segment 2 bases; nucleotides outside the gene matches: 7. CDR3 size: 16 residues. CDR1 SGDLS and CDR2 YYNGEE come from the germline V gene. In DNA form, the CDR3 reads TGTGCCAGCAGCCCGTACCTAGCGGGGGCCACAGATACGCAGTATTTT. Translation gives CASSPYLAGATDTQYF.

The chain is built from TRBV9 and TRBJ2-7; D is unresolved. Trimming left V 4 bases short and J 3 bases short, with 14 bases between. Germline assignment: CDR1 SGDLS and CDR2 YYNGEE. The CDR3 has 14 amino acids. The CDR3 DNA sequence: TGTGCCAGCAGCCCTCTCTCCCACAGCTACGAGCAGTACTTC. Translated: CASSPLSHSYEQYF.

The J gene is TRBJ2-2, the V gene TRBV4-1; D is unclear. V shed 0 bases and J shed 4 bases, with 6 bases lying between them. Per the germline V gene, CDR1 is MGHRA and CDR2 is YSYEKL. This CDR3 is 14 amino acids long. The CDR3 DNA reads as TGCGCCAGCAGCCAAGATCGGGCCACCGGGGAGCTGTTTTTT. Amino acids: CASSQDRATGELFF.

The CDR3 sequence is CASSPSLQGKPYEQYF. The CDR3 nucleotides are TGTGCCAGCAGCCCTAGTCTCCAGGGAAAACCTTACGAGCAGTACTTC. The genes are TRBV7-9 and TRBJ2-7; TRBD1 is a possible D gene (5 bases). V gave up 5 bases and J gave up 4 bases, with 21 bases separating them. From germline, CDR1 is SEHNR and CDR2 FQNEAQ (reference sequence). The CDR3 loop spans 16 amino acids.

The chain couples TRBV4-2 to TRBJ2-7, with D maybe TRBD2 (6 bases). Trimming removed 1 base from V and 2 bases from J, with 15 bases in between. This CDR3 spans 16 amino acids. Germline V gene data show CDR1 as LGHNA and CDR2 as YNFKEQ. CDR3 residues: CASSQGALASTYEQYF. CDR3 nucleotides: TGTGCCAGCAGCCAAGGAGCCCTAGCGTCAACCTACGAGCAGTACTTC.

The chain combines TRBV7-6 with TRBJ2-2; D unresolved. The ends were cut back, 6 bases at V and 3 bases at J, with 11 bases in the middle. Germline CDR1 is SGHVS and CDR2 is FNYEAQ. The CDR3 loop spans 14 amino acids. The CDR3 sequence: CASRQTRDTGELFF. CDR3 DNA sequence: TGTGCCAGCAGACAAACAAGGGACACCGGGGAGCTGTTTTTT.

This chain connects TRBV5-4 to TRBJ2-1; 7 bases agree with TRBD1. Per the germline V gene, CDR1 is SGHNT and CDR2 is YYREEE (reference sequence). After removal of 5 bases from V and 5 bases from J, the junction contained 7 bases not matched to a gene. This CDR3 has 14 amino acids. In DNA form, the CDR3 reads TGTGCCAGCAGGGACCAGACAGGGAACAATGAGCAGTTCTTC. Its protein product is CASRDQTGNNEQFF.